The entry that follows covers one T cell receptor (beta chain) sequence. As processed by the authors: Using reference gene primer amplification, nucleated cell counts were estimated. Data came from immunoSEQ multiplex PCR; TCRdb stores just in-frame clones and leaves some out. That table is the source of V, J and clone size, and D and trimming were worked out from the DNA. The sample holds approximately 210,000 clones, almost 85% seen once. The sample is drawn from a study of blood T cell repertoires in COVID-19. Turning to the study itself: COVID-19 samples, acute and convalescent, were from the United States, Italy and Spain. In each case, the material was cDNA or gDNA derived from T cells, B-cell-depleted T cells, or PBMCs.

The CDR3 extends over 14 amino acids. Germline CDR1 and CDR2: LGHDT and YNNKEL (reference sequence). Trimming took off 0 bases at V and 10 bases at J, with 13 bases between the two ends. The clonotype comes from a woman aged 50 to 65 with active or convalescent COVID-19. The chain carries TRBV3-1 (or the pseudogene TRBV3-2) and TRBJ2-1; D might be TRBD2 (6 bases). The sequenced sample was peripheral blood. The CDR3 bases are TGTGCCAGCAGCCAAGATTGGAGGGAGTGGGAGCAGTTCTTC. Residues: CASSQDWREWEQFF.